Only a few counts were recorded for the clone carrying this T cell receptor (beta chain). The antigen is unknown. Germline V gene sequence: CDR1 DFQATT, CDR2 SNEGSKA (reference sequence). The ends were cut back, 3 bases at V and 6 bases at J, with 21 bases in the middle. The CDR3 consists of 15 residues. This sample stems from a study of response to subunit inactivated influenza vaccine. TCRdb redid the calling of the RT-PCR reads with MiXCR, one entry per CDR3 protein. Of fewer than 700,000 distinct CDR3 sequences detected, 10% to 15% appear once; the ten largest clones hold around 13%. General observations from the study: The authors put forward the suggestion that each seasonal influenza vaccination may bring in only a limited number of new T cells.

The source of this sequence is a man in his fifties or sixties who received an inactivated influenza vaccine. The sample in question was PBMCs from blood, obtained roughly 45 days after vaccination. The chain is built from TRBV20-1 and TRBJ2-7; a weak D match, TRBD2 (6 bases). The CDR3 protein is CSARETGLYRLEQYF. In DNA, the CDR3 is TGCAGTGCTAGGGAAACGGGACTTTACCGTCTCGAGCAGTACTTC.